This entry features one T cell receptor beta chain sequence. The assay was immunoSEQ multiplex PCR, and TCRdb's table has in-frame clones only and misses some. The repertoire holds 2,500,000 or so clones, 85% to 95% seen once, with approximately 0.41% in the top ten. This sample is part of a study of shared clonotypes between healthy human individuals. The CDR3 sequence is 14 residues long. V lost 6 bases, J lost 1 base, and 12 bases lay in between. In germline, CDR1 is LNHDA, CDR2 SQIVND (reference sequence). Sample: naive CD4+ T cells from PBMCs. The subset here: CD45RA+ positively selected. The receptor comes from a man younger than 35 in good health. Some clones in this sample may be carry-over from other donors' samples. The chain joins TRBV19 to TRBJ1-1; a weak D match, TRBD1 (5 bases). The CDR3: CASRRGRANTEAFF. The CDR3 nucleotides are TGTGCCAGTAGGCGGGGCAGGGCGAACACTGAAGCTTTCTTT.